This passage covers 24 T cell receptor beta chains from one sample sequenced in a study of blood T cells in healthy people across ages. The use of a sample-barcoded 5' primer and a J-beta primer mix characterized a second PCR of roughly 6 to 11 cycles. TCRdb re-called the 5' RACE reads through MiXCR, storing one row per CDR3 protein. The table has 1.5 million to 2 million distinct CDR3 sequences, roughly 30% seen once. The sequencing input was blood. All receptors derive from a woman in her thirties in good health.

This clonotype was seen only a few times. This chain joins TRBV18 and TRBJ2-6; no reliable D call. The V and J ends lost 2 bases and 0 bases respectively, with 8 bases between them. From germline, CDR1 is KGHSH and CDR2 LQKENI. The CDR3 loop spans 16 amino acids. In DNA, the CDR3 is TGTGCCAGCTCACCATCCCCAAACTCTGGGGCCAACGTCCTGACTTTC. Translating gives CASSPSPNSGANVLTF.

The chain has TRBV18 and TRBJ2-3, with a tentative D call TRBD2 (5 bases). The CDR3 has 13 residues. Trimming left V 1 base short and J 8 bases short, with 10 bases between. In germline, CDR1 is KGHSH, CDR2 LQKENI. CDR3: CASSPRGEATQYF. Here the CDR3 DNA reads TGTGCCAGCTCACCACGGGGAGAGGCTACGCAGTATTTT.

The chain is built from TRBV4-1 and TRBJ1-2, with 7 bases identical to TRBD1. The CDR3 is 15 residues long. J was trimmed by 8 bases and V by 3 bases; bases with no gene match: 12. Looked up from germline, CDR1 is MGHRA and CDR2 is YSYEKL. CDR3 sequence: CASSHPRATGQGYTF. Here the CDR3 DNA reads TGCGCCAGCAGCCACCCCAGGGCGACAGGGCAGGGCTACACCTTC.

The J gene is TRBJ2-1, the V gene TRBV19; no reliable D call. Germline values: CDR1 LNHDA, CDR2 SQIVND (reference sequence). The V gene lost 1 base and the J gene lost 5 bases, with 6 bases spanning the gap. The length of the CDR3 is 13 residues. The CDR3: CASSIGRDNEQFF. In DNA form, the CDR3 reads TGTGCCAGTAGTATAGGTCGCGACAATGAGCAGTTCTTC.

This clonotype was seen more than once but under ten times. The V call is TRBV4-1, the J call TRBJ2-3; 12 bases align to TRBD2. The ends lost 3 bases at V and 5 bases at J; junction bases unmatched: 12. The CDR3 spans 18 residues. The germline gives CDR1 MGHRA, CDR2 YSYEKL. The CDR3 sequence is CASSQEEGLAGLEDTQYF. The CDR3 region has the DNA TGCGCCAGCAGCCAGGAGGAAGGACTAGCGGGGCTCGAAGATACGCAGTATTTT.

The V call is TRBV20-1, the J call TRBJ2-2; tentative D call: TRBD2 (5 bases). Per germline, CDR1 DFQATT and CDR2 SNEGSKA (reference sequence). Deletions cut 0 bases from V and 4 bases from J, with 9 bases between. CDR3 length: 14 residues. CDR3 DNA: TGCAGTGCTAGAGAGGGGAGAAGCACCGGGGAGCTGTTTTTT. Translated: CSAREGRSTGELFF.

This clonotype has a handful of counts. The chain has TRBV10-2 and TRBJ2-5; D might be TRBD1 or TRBD2, each matching 5 bases. Trimming left V 4 bases short and J 5 bases short, with 11 bases between. The CDR3 is 13 residues long. Germline CDR1 is WSHSY and CDR2 is SAAADI. The CDR3 DNA is TGCGCCAGCAGTGGAGGGGTAAAGGAGACCCAGTACTTC. This codes for CASSGGVKETQYF.

This clonotype showed up just once. A much larger clone differs from this one at a single base, so this may be a read error. The chain couples TRBV24-1 to TRBJ2-1; TRBD1 aligns across 7 bases. The tail of the sequence fits TRBJ2-7 better, so the J call may be wrong. CDR1 and CDR2 from the germline V gene are KGHDR and SFDVKD. The CDR3 contains 14 residues. CDR3 loop: CATSRQGTYNEQYF. The CDR3 DNA reads TGTGCCACCAGTAGACAGGGAACCTACAATGAGCAGTACTTC.

The CDR3 nucleotides read TGTGCCAGCAGCCCTCGACGAGCTTACGGCAATGAGCAGTTCTTC. It codes for CASSPRRAYGNEQFF. V usage is TRBV7-9 and J usage is TRBJ2-1; D is uncertain. The V gene's germline CDR1 is SEHNR and CDR2 FQNEAQ (reference sequence). The CDR3 covers 15 residues. V dropped 5 bases and J dropped 6 bases, with 17 bases sitting between them.

The rearrangement uses TRBV25-1 and TRBJ1-4, with D unclear. Germline V CDR1 and CDR2: MGHDK, SYGVNS. V was clipped by 3 bases and J by 10 bases, with 18 bases between them. CDR3 length: 15 residues. The CDR3 sequence: CASSDPVQAYGKLFF. DNA of the CDR3: TGTGCCAGCAGTGATCCCGTTCAGGCGTACGGAAAACTGTTTTTT.

Notes on this clonotype: It may be a read error: a sequence one base away is much more abundant. The chain joins TRBV5-6 to TRBJ2-4; 8 bases are shared with TRBD1. With the DNA end fitting TRBJ2-7 better, the J assignment may be wrong. The germline V gene has CDR1 SGHDT and CDR2 YYEEEE. The CDR3 consists of 15 residues. The CDR3 loop reads CASSSETGASHEQYF. In DNA, the CDR3 is TGTGCCAGCAGCTCTGAGACAGGGGCGAGCCACGAGCAGTACTTC.

Notes on this clonotype: This may arise from a read error, as a much more abundant clone is one base away. In nucleotides, the CDR3 is TGCGCCAGCAGCACGGGACAGGCGTCAAACTCCTACAATGAGCAGTTCTTC. Protein sequence: CASSTGQASNSYNEQFF. The chain employs TRBV4-1 and TRBJ2-1; 8 bases are shared with TRBD1. CDR3 length equals 17 residues. CDR1 MGHRA and CDR2 YSYEKL come from the germline V gene. After removal of 5 bases from V and 0 bases from J, the junction contained 9 bases not matched to a gene.

This clonotype was seen ten or more times. J is TRBJ2-1 and V is TRBV10-3; D ambiguous. Germline CDR1 is ENHRY and CDR2 is SYGVKD. The CDR3 sequence is 13 residues long. The V and J ends lost 4 bases and 5 bases respectively, with 9 bases between them. CDR3 residues: CAISGQNNNEQFF. CDR3 nucleotide sequence: TGTGCCATCAGTGGGCAGAACAACAATGAGCAGTTCTTC.

The chain has TRBV20-1 and TRBJ2-5; TRBD1 matches 8 bases. The CDR3 length is 17 residues. V was pared by 6 bases and J by 5 bases, with 20 bases of the junction left unmatched. Looked up from germline, CDR1 is DFQATT and CDR2 is SNEGSKA (reference sequence). CDR3 nucleotides: TGCAGTGCGGCAACCCCAAACAGGGGGTTGTTGAGGGAGACCCAGTACTTC. This codes for CSAATPNRGLLRETQYF.

The sample holds many counts of this clonotype. This sequence joins TRBV28 and TRBJ2-1, with TRBD1 identical over 11 bases. CDR1 and CDR2 from the germline V gene are MDHEN and SYDVKM. The CDR3 spans 15 residues. The trim removed 2 bases at V and 6 bases at J, leaving 3 bases unmatched. CDR3 loop: CASSLGQGAPNEQFF. The CDR3 nucleotides are TGTGCCAGCAGTTTAGGACAGGGGGCGCCCAATGAGCAGTTCTTC.

This clonotype was observed a handful of times. CDR3 DNA sequence: TGTGCCATCAGTGCGACAGGCTCTAACTATGGCTACACCTTC. Encoded protein: CAISATGSNYGYTF. The chain recombines TRBV10-3 with TRBJ1-2; D may be TRBD1 (6 bases). V was clipped by 4 bases and J by 0 bases, with 9 bases between them. Germline V gives CDR1 ENHRY, CDR2 SYGVKD. The CDR3 loop spans 14 amino acids.

This rearrangement joins TRBV10-3 to TRBJ1-2; D remains unclear. Trimming stripped 6 bases from V and 5 bases from J, with 13 bases between. CDR3 length: 13 amino acids. Germline CDR1 ENHRY, CDR2 SYGVKD. The CDR3 sequence: CAISPDGPYGYTF. CDR3 bases: TGTGCCATCAGCCCCGACGGCCCTTATGGCTACACCTTC.

The chain couples TRBV5-1 to TRBJ2-7, with 9 bases lining up with TRBD1. The V segment lost 3 bases and the J segment 2 bases; nucleotides outside the gene matches: 6. Germline CDR1 and CDR2: SGHRS and YFSETQ. The CDR3 contains 15 residues. The CDR3 bases are TGCGCCAGCAGCTCACAGGGGACAGGGACCTACGAGCAGTACTTC. It yields the protein CASSSQGTGTYEQYF. Complete variable domain (other parts from reference TRBV5-1 and TRBJ2-7): KAGVTQTPRYLIKTRGQQVTLSCSPISGHRSVSWYQQTPGQGLQFLFEYFSETQRNKGNFPGRFSGRQFSNSRSEMNVSTLELGDSALYLCASSSQGTGTYEQYFGPGTRLTVT.

This clonotype was detected ten times or more. This chain connects TRBV6-5 to TRBJ2-1; D might be TRBD2 (6 bases). V was pared by 4 bases and J by 4 bases, with 20 bases between. The CDR3 contains 17 residues. Germline V CDR1 and CDR2: MNHEY, SVGAGI. The CDR3 DNA follows: TGTGCCAGCAGTTCCCCTAGTTACGGGGGTCCGTACAATGAGCAGTTCTTC. Its translation is CASSSPSYGGPYNEQFF.

This clonotype was seen more than once but under ten times. CDR3 bases: TGTGCCAGCGAGCGGGTAGCTCAGCCCCAGCATTTT. This sequence encodes CASERVAQPQHF. The gene calls are TRBV12-3 or TRBV12-4 and TRBJ1-5; unclear D gene. Trimming left V 8 bases short and J 6 bases short, with 11 bases between. The CDR3 loop spans 12 amino acids.

A note on this clonotype: A much larger clonotype is one base distant, so this may be a read error. The chain employs TRBV7-2 and TRBJ2-1; 8 bases are a match to TRBD1. Losses at the gene ends were 3 bases for V and 13 bases for J; bases not matched to a gene: 14. The CDR3 is 15 residues long. From germline, CDR1 is SGHTA and CDR2 FQGNSA. CDR3 in amino acids: CASSFTGGSWETQFF. CDR3 sequence (DNA): TGTGCCAGCAGCTTTACAGGGGGATCCTGGGAGACCCAGTTCTTC.

This clonotype was seen only once. The junction does not match germline at one end; this may be a read error. The chain links TRBV2 to TRBJ2-1, with D possibly TRBD2 on 5 matching bases. The germline gives CDR1 SNHLY, CDR2 FYNNEI. The CDR3 has 18 amino acids. The CDR3 sequence: CAGSMKQRTVSSYNEQFF. The CDR3, as DNA: TGTGCCGGCAGCATGAAGCAGCGGACGGTCAGCTCCTACAATGAGCAGTTCTTC.

CDR3 DNA: TGTGCCAGCAGACGACAGCGTGGGGGCACCGGGGAGCTGTTTTTT. Residues: CASRRQRGGTGELFF. The rearrangement joins TRBV7-2 to TRBJ2-2; D may be TRBD1 or TRBD2 (5 bases each). This CDR3 has 15 amino acids. V lost 6 bases and J lost 4, with 15 bases in between. The germline V gene has CDR1 SGHTA and CDR2 FQGNSA.

This clonotype showed up just a few times. V usage is TRBV20-1 and J usage is TRBJ1-1; D possibly corresponds to TRBD1 (6 bases). CDR3 length equals 14 residues. V was shortened by 5 bases and J by 3 bases, with 16 bases between the two germline ends. Per the germline V gene, CDR1 is DFQATT and CDR2 is SNEGSKA (reference sequence). The CDR3 is CSARGRGRYTEAFF. CDR3 in DNA: TGCAGTGCTCGGGGGCGGGGGAGGTACACTGAAGCTTTCTTT.